This is a list of T cell receptor beta chains from one sample in a study of cytomegalovirus exposure and HLA in healthy donors. TCRdb's copy holds only in-frame clones and misses some; the assay was immunoSEQ multiplex PCR. Among some 150,000 clones listed, 70% to 90% were seen once. Sequenced input: PBMCs. The receptors originated from a woman in her 30s in good health and CMV-seropositive. CDR3s include the opening cysteine and the closing phenylalanine or tryptophan. The D gene is left open where the match is weak. Clone size is given for some rows only: seen once, a few or many times, or a class if the clone is expanded.

abundance	v_gene	j_gene	d_gene	CDR3nt	CDR3aa
NA	TRBV13	TRBJ1-6	NA	TGTGCCAGCAGCCCGGAGGGTAGCTCCTATAATTCACCCCTCCACTTT	CASSPEGSSYNSPLHF
few	TRBV10-2	TRBJ2-7	NA	TGCGCCAGCCTCACGGGGGTGGGGAACGAGCAGTACTTC	CASLTGVGNEQYF
NA	TRBV27	TRBJ1-6	TRBD1	TGTGCCAGCAGTTTGGGACAGATTTATAATTCACCCCTCCACTTT	CASSLGQIYNSPLHF
NA	TRBV14	TRBJ2-3	NA	TGTGCCAGCAGCCAAGGAGTTACTAGCACAGATACGCAGTATTTT	CASSQGVTSTDTQYF
once	TRBV7-9	TRBJ2-7	NA	TGTGCCAGCAGCTCCGAGCTCTACGAGCAGTACTTC	CASSSELYEQYF
once	TRBV5-6	TRBJ1-2	NA	TGTGCCAGCAGCTTGACTATCTATGGCTACACCTTC	CASSLTIYGYTF
NA	TRBV27	TRBJ1-1	NA	TGTGCCAGCAGTGGATTCACCGCAGGTTCGGCTGAAGCTTTCTTT	CASSGFTAGSAEAFF
NA	TRBV5-1	TRBJ1-2	NA	TGCGCCAGCAGCACAGGAGCTCTCTATGGCTACACCTTC	CASSTGALYGYTF
NA	TRBV5-5	TRBJ2-7	TRBD1	TGTGCCAGCAGCCAGGGACAGGGGGTGACTAGTTCCTACGAGCAGTACTTC	CASSQGQGVTSSYEQYF
NA	TRBV6-5	TRBJ2-1	TRBD2	TGTGCCAGCAGACTCCAGCGGGGGGGGTACAATGAGCAGTTCTTC	CASRLQRGGYNEQFF
NA	TRBV5-1	TRBJ2-3	NA	TGCGCCAGCAGCTTGGGAGGAGGGACAGATACGCAGTATTTT	CASSLGGGTDTQYF
NA	TRBV29-1	TRBJ2-5	TRBD1	TGCAGCTTTGAGGACAGGCCGAAAGAGACCCAGTACTTC	CSFEDRPKETQYF
NA	TRBV5-1	TRBJ2-3	NA	TGCGCCAGCAGCTTGGCACTAGGCACAGATACGCAGTATTTT	CASSLALGTDTQYF
once	TRBV7-9	TRBJ2-7	TRBD2	TGTGCCAGCAGGCTGACTAGCGGGGGGGCGACCTACGAGCAGTACTTC	CASRLTSGGATYEQYF
NA	TRBV7-3	TRBJ2-6	TRBD1	TGTGCCAGCAGCTCCTACGGACAGGGGACTGGGGCCAACGTCCTGACTTTC	CASSSYGQGTGANVLTF
NA	TRBV15	TRBJ1-1	TRBD1	TGTGCCACCAGCACCCAGGACAGGGGGAGAAAATTTTCGGAAGCTTTCTTT	CATSTQDRGRKFSEAFF
NA	TRBV5-1	TRBJ1-1	NA	TGCGCCAGCAGCTTGGCTCCGGGACAAAGAAACACTGAAGCTTTCTTT	CASSLAPGQRNTEAFF
NA	TRBV2	TRBJ2-1	TRBD1	TGTGCCAGCAGCTCGGACAGGGGGAACAATGAGCAGTTCTTC	CASSSDRGNNEQFF
NA	TRBV7-9	TRBJ2-1	TRBD2	TGTGCCAGCAGCTCCCTTCTAGCGGGGGGGGGTAATGAGCAGTTCTTC	CASSSLLAGGGNEQFF
NA	TRBV5-6	TRBJ2-3	NA	TGTGCCAGCAGCTTGGTGAGTAGCGGCTTCACAGATACGCAGTATTTT	CASSLVSSGFTDTQYF
NA	TRBV4-1	TRBJ2-7	TRBD2	TGCGCCAGCAGCCAGGGCGGGGGGGGAGTTAAGGTTGAGCAGTACTTC	CASSQGGGGVKVEQYF
NA	TRBV6-1	TRBJ2-7	TRBD2	TGTGCCAGCAGTGAGCCTTATTCGGGAGGCTCCTACGAGCAGTACTTC	CASSEPYSGGSYEQYF
NA	TRBV25-1	TRBJ1-1	NA	TGTGCCAGCAGTGATCTGGCGGCTGCCACTGAAGCTTTCTTT	CASSDLAAATEAFF
NA	TRBV5-1	TRBJ1-6	TRBD1	TGCGCCAGCAGCTTGGCGGGACAGGGGAGATCACCCCTCCACTTT	CASSLAGQGRSPLHF
NA	TRBV21-1	TRBJ2-3	NA	TGTGCCAGCAGGGGAGGGCCCACAGATACGCAGTATTTT	CASRGGPTDTQYF
once	TRBV5-6	TRBJ1-2	NA	TGTGCCAGCAGCCCCGACATCCTCTATGGCTACACCTTC	CASSPDILYGYTF
NA	TRBV6-6	TRBJ2-6	NA	TGTGCCAGCAGATTCGGACACTCTGGGGCCAACGTCCTGACTTTC	CASRFGHSGANVLTF
NA	TRBV11-3	TRBJ2-3	NA	TGTGCCAGCAGCTTATTCAGTACAGATACGCAGTATTTT	CASSLFSTDTQYF